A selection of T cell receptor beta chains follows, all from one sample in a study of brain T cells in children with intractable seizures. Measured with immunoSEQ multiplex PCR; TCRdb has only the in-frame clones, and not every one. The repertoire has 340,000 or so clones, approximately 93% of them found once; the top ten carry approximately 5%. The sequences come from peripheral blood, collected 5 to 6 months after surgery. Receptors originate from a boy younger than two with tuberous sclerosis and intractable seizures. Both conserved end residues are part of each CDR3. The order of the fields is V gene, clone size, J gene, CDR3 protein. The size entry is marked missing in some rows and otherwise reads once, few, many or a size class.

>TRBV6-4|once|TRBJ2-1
CASSDSASGGHNEQFF
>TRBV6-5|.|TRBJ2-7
CASSPVLGSYEQYF
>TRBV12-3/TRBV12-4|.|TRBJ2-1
CASSFKLDEQFF
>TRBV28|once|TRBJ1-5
CASSPGQGTRGGQPQHF
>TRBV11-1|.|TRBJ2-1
CASSKDAPFTYNEQFF
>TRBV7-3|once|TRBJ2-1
CASSLFSVPIQPIHEQFF
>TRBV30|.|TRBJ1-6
CAWSLGPPAPLHF
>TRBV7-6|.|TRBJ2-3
CASSLDMGQGANTQYF
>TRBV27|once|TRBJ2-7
CASRGLNYEQYF
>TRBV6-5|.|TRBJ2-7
CASSSPGRSSYEQYF
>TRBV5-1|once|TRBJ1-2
CASSGTGTARASPGDGYTF